The 24 T cell receptor beta chains listed next were all sequenced from one sample in a study of T-cell reconstitution after alpha-beta-depleted transplantation in children. A library of TCRbeta sequences, prepared with unique molecular identifiers, was generated. TCRdb redid the calling of the PCR reads with MiXCR, one entry per CDR3 protein. The table shows tens of thousands of distinct CDR3 sequences, with about 18% occurring only once. This specimen was PBMCs, mostly from graft donor cells, taken 60 days after TCRalphabeta/CD19-depleted stem cell transplant. These receptors originate from a male patient between 2 and 10 years old who had a stem cell transplant for acute lymphoblastic leukemia, so the T cells may come from the graft donor.

This clonotype was seen many times. This sequence joins TRBV12-3 or TRBV12-4 and TRBJ2-1; 10 bases agree with TRBD2. The V segment lost 5 bases and the J segment 5 bases; nucleotides outside the gene matches: 9. The CDR3 runs 16 residues. DNA of the CDR3: TGTGCCAGCAGTCAATACCATCTAGCGGGGGACAATGAGCAGTTCTTC. This translates into CASSQYHLAGDNEQFF.

This clonotype was observed a few times. The chain links TRBV20-1 to TRBJ1-5, with TRBD1 as a possible D gene (6 bases). V lost 0 bases, J lost 5 bases, and 11 bases lay in between. The CDR3 runs to 14 residues. Germline V gives CDR1 DFQATT, CDR2 SNEGSKA (reference sequence). The CDR3 spells CSARERQGHQPQHF. CDR3 sequence (DNA): TGCAGTGCTAGAGAAAGGCAGGGGCATCAGCCCCAGCATTTT.

This sequence joins TRBV20-1 and TRBJ2-1, with TRBD2 matching over 14 bases. The V and J ends lost 0 bases and 1 base, in that order; junction bases with no gene match: 5. The germline gives CDR1 DFQATT, CDR2 SNEGSKA (reference sequence). This CDR3 has 18 residues. The CDR3 DNA is TGCAGTGCTAGAGATGTAGGACTAGCGGGGGGATCCTACAATGAGCAGTTCTTC. Amino acid sequence: CSARDVGLAGGSYNEQFF.

This rearrangement joins TRBV5-1 to TRBJ2-1; D unclear. The CDR3 consists of 16 residues. Trimming took off 1 base at V and 0 bases at J, with 11 bases between the two ends. The V gene's germline CDR1 is SGHRS and CDR2 YFSETQ. The CDR3 DNA sequence: TGCGCCAGCAGCTTGACTGGGCGTAACTCCTACAATGAGCAGTTCTTC. It translates to CASSLTGRNSYNEQFF. Supplemented by reference TRBV5-1 and TRBJ2-1, the full variable domain reads KAGVTQTPRYLIKTRGQQVTLSCSPISGHRSVSWYQQTPGQGLQFLFEYFSETQRNKGNFPGRFSGRQFSNSRSEMNVSTLELGDSALYLCASSLTGRNSYNEQFFGPGTRLTVL.

CDR3 sequence reads: CASSLGYRGAFF. CDR3 DNA sequence: TGTGCCAGCAGCTTAGGATACCGCGGGGCTTTCTTT. The chain has TRBV7-2 and TRBJ1-1; D unresolved. Looked up from germline, CDR1 is SGHTA and CDR2 is FQGNSA. V lost 1 base, J lost 11 bases, and 11 bases lay in between. This CDR3 is built from 12 residues.

The chain combines TRBV4-3 with TRBJ2-4; TRBD2 matches 8 bases. Per the germline V gene, CDR1 is LGHNA and CDR2 is YSLEER. Trimming cost V 0 bases and J 0 bases; bases outside gene matches: 4. This CDR3 has 17 amino acids. CDR3 sequence: CASSQDRGGIAKNIQYF. CDR3 DNA sequence: TGCGCCAGCAGCCAAGATCGGGGGGGTATAGCCAAAAACATTCAGTACTTC.

V gene TRBV5-1 combines with J gene TRBJ2-1; D might be TRBD2 (6 bases). Germline V CDR1 and CDR2: SGHRS, YFSETQ. Trimming cost V 2 bases and J 3 bases, with 9 bases left between them. This CDR3 is 14 amino acids long. The CDR3 nucleotides are TGCGCCAGCAGCTTTTTCGGGGGCTACAATGAGCAGTTCTTC. It translates to CASSFFGGYNEQFF.

The chain links TRBV12-3 or TRBV12-4 to TRBJ2-6; no firm D call. This CDR3 is 14 amino acids long. Deletions cut 6 bases from V and 0 bases from J, with 6 bases between. In DNA form, the CDR3 reads TGTGCCAGCAGAGTGGACTCTGGGGCCAACGTCCTGACTTTC. It specifies CASRVDSGANVLTF.

DNA of the CDR3: TGCGCCAGCAGCTGGGGGACAAGGGACTCTTACGAGCAGTACTTC. Protein sequence: CASSWGTRDSYEQYF. The chain combines TRBV5-1 with TRBJ2-7; possibly TRBD1 or TRBD2 for D (6 bases each). V was clipped by 3 bases and J by 4 bases, with 17 bases between them. The CDR3 loop spans 15 amino acids. CDR1 and CDR2 from the germline V gene are SGHRS and YFSETQ.

V is TRBV7-2 and J is TRBJ2-7, with D possibly called TRBD1 or TRBD2 (6 bases each). V was pared by 5 bases and J by 4 bases, with 15 bases between. The CDR3 sequence is 14 residues long. In germline, CDR1 is SGHTA, CDR2 FQGNSA. The CDR3 loop reads CASSPFRGRYEQYF. DNA of the CDR3: TGTGCCAGCAGCCCGTTCCGGGGGCGATACGAGCAGTACTTC.

The chain recombines TRBV11-3 with TRBJ1-6; D may be TRBD1 (6 bases). The V end lost 5 bases, the J end lost 9 bases, and 14 bases lay between the germline ends. Germline V gene lookup returns CDR1 SGHNT and CDR2 YENEEA. The CDR3 sequence is 14 residues long. The CDR3 loop is CASSRGQPSSPLHF. CDR3 bases: TGTGCCAGCAGCCGCGGACAGCCGAGTTCACCCCTCCACTTT.

In its sample, this clonotype was seen a few times. The gene calls are TRBV6-1 and TRBJ2-7, with D perhaps TRBD1 or TRBD2 (6 bases each). Looked up from germline, CDR1 is MNHNS and CDR2 is SASEGT. The V end was cut by 7 bases, the J end by 0 bases, with 13 bases between. CDR3 length equals 14 residues. CDR3 in DNA: TGTGCCAGCAAAAGGGGGGATAGCTCCTACGAGCAGTACTTC. It encodes CASKRGDSSYEQYF.

This clonotype was seen ten or more times. V and J are TRBV9 and TRBJ2-7; D is unclear. This CDR3 is 14 amino acids long. Trimming took 3 bases from V and 0 from J, leaving 10 bases between them. Germline V gene data show CDR1 as SGDLS and CDR2 as YYNGEE. The CDR3 DNA sequence: TGTGCCAGCAGCGCTTCCCCCCGCTCCTACGAGCAGTACTTC. This codes for CASSASPRSYEQYF.

This clonotype was found many times. The chain couples TRBV7-9 to TRBJ1-6; D is ambiguous. Germline V lookup: CDR1 SEHNR, CDR2 FQNEAQ (reference sequence). V lost 2 bases and J 5 bases, leaving 10 bases between the germline ends. The CDR3 is 15 amino acids. The CDR3 loop reads CASSLLTSDNSPLHF. The CDR3 DNA follows: TGTGCCAGCAGCTTACTTACCTCGGATAATTCACCCCTCCACTTT.

This chain uses TRBV7-9 with TRBJ2-7; D is possibly TRBD1 or TRBD2 (6 bases each). Trimming took off 1 base at V and 5 bases at J, with 12 bases between the two ends. The germline gives CDR1 SEHNR, CDR2 FQNEAQ (reference sequence). The CDR3 runs to 14 residues. CDR3 nucleotides: TGTGCCAGCAGCTTAGTTCAGGGGAGGCACGAGCAGTACTTC. Residues: CASSLVQGRHEQYF.

The chain carries TRBV3-1 and TRBJ2-2, with 8 bases matching TRBD2. Germline assignment: CDR1 LGHDT and CDR2 YNNKEL (reference sequence). CDR3 length: 16 amino acids. V shed 1 base and J 3 bases; nucleotides not matched to a gene: 4. CDR3: CASSQAGGPHTGELFF. The CDR3 nucleotides are TGTGCCAGCAGCCAAGCGGGGGGGCCGCACACCGGGGAGCTGTTTTTT.

Turning to this clonotype: Germline is not matched at one junction end, which may reflect a read error. V gene TRBV7-7 combines with J gene TRBJ2-2, with TRBD2 identical over 11 bases. This CDR3 comprises 16 residues. CDR1 SSHAT and CDR2 FNYEAQ come from the germline V gene (reference sequence). The DNA for the CDR3 is TGTGCTAGCAGCTTAGGACTAGCGGGGAACACCGGGGAGCTGTTTTTT. It is translated as CASSLGLAGNTGELFF.

A word on this clonotype: This may arise from a read error, as a much more abundant clone is one base away. The chain uses TRBV29-1 and TRBJ2-5; the match to TRBD1 covers 10 bases. Germline V CDR1 and CDR2: SQVTM, ANQGSEA. The CDR3 runs 15 residues. J gave up 5 bases and V 2 bases, and 8 bases lay outside the gene matches. The CDR3 DNA sequence: TGCAGCGTTGAACCGGGACAGGGGATTGGGGAGACCCAGTACTTC. Amino acids: CSVEPGQGIGETQYF.

In this sample, this clonotype turned up a few times. The genes are TRBV9 and TRBJ2-1; the match to TRBD1 covers 10 bases. V dropped 3 bases and J dropped 6; count of bases not matched to a gene: 6. CDR3 length: 15 amino acids. Germline V gives CDR1 SGDLS, CDR2 YYNGEE. This CDR3 reads CASSGQGASPNEQFF. The CDR3 nucleotides read TGTGCCAGCAGCGGACAGGGGGCCTCCCCCAATGAGCAGTTCTTC.

Concerning this clonotype: This clone may be a read error of a much larger clone one base away. This CDR3 is missing its conserved last phenylalanine or tryptophan, likely due to a read error. The chain links TRBV29-1 to TRBJ1-1; no clear D. V was pared by 2 bases and J by 1 base, with 5 bases between. The germline CDR1 and CDR2 sequences are SQVTM and ANQGSEA. The CDR3 runs 12 residues. The CDR3 is CSVEWENTEAFC. The DNA of the CDR3 is TGCAGCGTTGAATGGGAGAACACTGAAGCTTTCTGT.

This clonotype was picked up a small number of times. The chain links TRBV9 to TRBJ1-2; 7 bases line up with TRBD1. CDR3 length: 14 residues. The V segment lost 2 bases and the J segment 2 bases; nucleotides outside the gene matches: 3. Germline assignment: CDR1 SGDLS and CDR2 YYNGEE. The CDR3: CASSVQQGNYGYTF. The CDR3 nucleotides read TGTGCCAGCAGCGTCCAACAGGGGAACTATGGCTACACCTTC.

This clonotype was seen more than once but under ten times. This sequence joins TRBV4-3 and TRBJ1-1; 8 bases map to TRBD1. Per the germline V gene, CDR1 is LGHNA and CDR2 is YSLEER. Trimming took 3 bases from V and 0 from J; bases not matched to a gene: 9. The CDR3 covers 17 residues. CDR3 in amino acids: CASSHSLDRGLNTEAFF. Written as DNA, the CDR3 is TGCGCCAGCAGCCACTCTTTAGACAGGGGATTGAACACTGAAGCTTTCTTT.

The V gene is TRBV19, the J gene TRBJ1-3; D is perhaps TRBD1 (5 bases). Trimming stripped 4 bases from V and 0 bases from J, with 16 bases between. The CDR3 runs 17 residues. CDR1 is LNHDA, CDR2 SQIVND, per germline (reference sequence). The CDR3 nucleotides read TGTGCCAGTAGTAGCGGCGACAGCGCTCACTCTGGAAACACCATATATTTT. It yields the protein CASSSGDSAHSGNTIYF.

This sequence joins TRBV5-6 and TRBJ2-2, with a weak D call TRBD1 (6 bases). The germline gives CDR1 SGHDT, CDR2 YYEEEE. The CDR3 has 16 residues. Trimming shortened V by 5 bases and J by 0 bases, and 14 bases separated the two germline ends. The chain's CDR3 is CASSFGQFSNTGELFF. The CDR3 bases are TGTGCCAGCAGTTTTGGACAGTTCTCGAACACCGGGGAGCTGTTTTTT.